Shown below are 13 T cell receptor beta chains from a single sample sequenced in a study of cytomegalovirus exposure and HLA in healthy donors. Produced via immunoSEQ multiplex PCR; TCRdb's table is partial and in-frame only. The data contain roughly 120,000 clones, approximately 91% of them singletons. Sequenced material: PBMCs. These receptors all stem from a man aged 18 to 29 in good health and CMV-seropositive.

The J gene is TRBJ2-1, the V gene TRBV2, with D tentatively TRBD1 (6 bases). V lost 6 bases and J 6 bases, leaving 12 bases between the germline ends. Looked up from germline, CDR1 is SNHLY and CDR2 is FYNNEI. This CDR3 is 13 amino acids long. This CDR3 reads CASRGQGFNEQFF. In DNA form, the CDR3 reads TGTGCCAGCAGAGGCCAGGGGTTCAATGAGCAGTTCTTC. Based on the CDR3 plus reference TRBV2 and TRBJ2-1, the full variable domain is EPEVTQTPSHQVTQMGQEVILRCVPISNHLYFYWYRQILGQKVEFLVSFYNNEISEKSEIFDDQFSVERPDGSNFTLKIRSTKLEDSAMYFCASRGQGFNEQFFGPGTRLTVL.

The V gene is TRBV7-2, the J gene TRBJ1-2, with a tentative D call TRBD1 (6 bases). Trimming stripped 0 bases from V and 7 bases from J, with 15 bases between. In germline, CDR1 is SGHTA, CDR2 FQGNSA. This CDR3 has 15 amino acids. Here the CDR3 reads CASSLAQGGSGGYTF. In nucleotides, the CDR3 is TGTGCCAGCAGCTTAGCGCAAGGGGGTTCGGGTGGCTACACCTTC.

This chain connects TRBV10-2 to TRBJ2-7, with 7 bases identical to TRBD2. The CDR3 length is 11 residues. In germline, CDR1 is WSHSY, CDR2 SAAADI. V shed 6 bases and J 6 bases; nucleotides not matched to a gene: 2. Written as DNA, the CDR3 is TGCGCCAGCAGGGCGGGGGTCGAGCAGTACTTC. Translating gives CASRAGVEQYF.

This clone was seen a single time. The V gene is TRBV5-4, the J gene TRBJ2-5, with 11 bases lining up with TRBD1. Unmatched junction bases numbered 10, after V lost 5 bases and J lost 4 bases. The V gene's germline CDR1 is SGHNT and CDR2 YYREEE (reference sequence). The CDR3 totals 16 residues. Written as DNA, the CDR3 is TGTGCCAGCAGTCCTGGACAGGGGGCTGCTTTAGAGACCCAGTACTTC. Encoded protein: CASSPGQGAALETQYF.

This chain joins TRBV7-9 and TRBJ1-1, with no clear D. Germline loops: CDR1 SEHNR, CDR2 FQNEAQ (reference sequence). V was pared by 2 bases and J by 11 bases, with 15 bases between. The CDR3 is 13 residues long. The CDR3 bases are TGTGCCAGCAGCTTAAGTTTCCCCCCGGGGGCTTTCTTT. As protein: CASSLSFPPGAFF.

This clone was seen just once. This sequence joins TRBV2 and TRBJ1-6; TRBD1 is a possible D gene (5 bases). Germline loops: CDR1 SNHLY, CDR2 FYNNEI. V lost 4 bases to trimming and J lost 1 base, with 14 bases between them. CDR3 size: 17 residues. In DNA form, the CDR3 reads TGTGCCAGCAGTGGGGAAGAAAGGGGTTCCTATAATTCACCCCTCCACTTT. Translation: CASSGEERGSYNSPLHF.

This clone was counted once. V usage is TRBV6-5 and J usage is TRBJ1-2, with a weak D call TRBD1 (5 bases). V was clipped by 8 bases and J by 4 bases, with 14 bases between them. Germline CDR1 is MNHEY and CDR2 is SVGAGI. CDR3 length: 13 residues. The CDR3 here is CASGTGGSYGYTF. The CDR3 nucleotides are TGTGCCAGCGGTACCGGGGGGTCCTATGGCTACACCTTC.

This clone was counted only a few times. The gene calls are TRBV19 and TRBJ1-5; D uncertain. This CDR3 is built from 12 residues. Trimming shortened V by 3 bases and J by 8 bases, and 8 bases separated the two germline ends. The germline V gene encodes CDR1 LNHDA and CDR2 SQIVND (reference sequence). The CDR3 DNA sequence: TGTGCCAGTAGTATCACCCGCGAGCCCCAGCATTTT. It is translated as CASSITREPQHF.

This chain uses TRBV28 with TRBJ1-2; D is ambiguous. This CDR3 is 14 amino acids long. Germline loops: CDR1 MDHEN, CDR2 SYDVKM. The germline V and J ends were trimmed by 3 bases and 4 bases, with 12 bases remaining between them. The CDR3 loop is CASSLPGVVYGYTF. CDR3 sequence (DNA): TGTGCCAGCAGTTTGCCAGGCGTCGTCTATGGCTACACCTTC.

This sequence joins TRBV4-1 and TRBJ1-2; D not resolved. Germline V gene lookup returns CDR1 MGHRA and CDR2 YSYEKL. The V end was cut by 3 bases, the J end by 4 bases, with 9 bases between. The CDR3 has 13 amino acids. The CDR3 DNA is TGCGCCAGCAGCCAGAAGACTGGCTATGGCTACACCTTC. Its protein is CASSQKTGYGYTF.

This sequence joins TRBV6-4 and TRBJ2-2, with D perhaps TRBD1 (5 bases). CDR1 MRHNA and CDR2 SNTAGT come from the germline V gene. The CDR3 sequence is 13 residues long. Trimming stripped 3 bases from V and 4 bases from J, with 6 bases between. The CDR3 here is CASSEGVTGELFF. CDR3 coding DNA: TGTGCCAGCAGTGAAGGGGTCACCGGGGAGCTGTTTTTT.

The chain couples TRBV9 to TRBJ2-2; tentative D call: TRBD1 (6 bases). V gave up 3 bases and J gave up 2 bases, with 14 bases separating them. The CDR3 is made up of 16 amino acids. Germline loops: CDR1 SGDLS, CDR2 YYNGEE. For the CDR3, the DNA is TGTGCCAGCAGCGCCGGGACACCTCTTAACACCGGGGAGCTGTTTTTT. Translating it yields CASSAGTPLNTGELFF.

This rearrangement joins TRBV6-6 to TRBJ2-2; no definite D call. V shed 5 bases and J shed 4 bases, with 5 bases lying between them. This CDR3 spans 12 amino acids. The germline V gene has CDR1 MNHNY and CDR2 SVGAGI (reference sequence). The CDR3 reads CASSPSTGELFF. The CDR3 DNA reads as TGTGCCAGCAGTCCGAGCACCGGGGAGCTGTTTTTT.